This record concerns one T cell receptor (beta chain) sequence. This entry comes from a study of blood T cell repertoires in COVID-19. Libraries were prepared by immunoSEQ multiplex PCR; TCRdb keeps only in-frame clonotypes and omits some of them. The sample has about 300,000 clones, around 87% seen once. Germline trimming cut 1 base from V and 1 base from J; bases unmatched to any gene: 9. This CDR3 has 18 amino acids. Material: peripheral blood. The receptor was derived from a man aged 70 or older with acute or convalescent COVID-19. The V call is TRBV5-3, the J call TRBJ2-2; TRBD1 matches 8 bases. TRBV5-3 is designated an ORF whose function remains uncertain. CDR3 in amino acids: CARSLYKGDRGNTGELFF. For the CDR3, the DNA is TGTGCCAGAAGCTTGTATAAGGGAGACAGGGGGAACACCGGGGAGCTGTTTTTT.